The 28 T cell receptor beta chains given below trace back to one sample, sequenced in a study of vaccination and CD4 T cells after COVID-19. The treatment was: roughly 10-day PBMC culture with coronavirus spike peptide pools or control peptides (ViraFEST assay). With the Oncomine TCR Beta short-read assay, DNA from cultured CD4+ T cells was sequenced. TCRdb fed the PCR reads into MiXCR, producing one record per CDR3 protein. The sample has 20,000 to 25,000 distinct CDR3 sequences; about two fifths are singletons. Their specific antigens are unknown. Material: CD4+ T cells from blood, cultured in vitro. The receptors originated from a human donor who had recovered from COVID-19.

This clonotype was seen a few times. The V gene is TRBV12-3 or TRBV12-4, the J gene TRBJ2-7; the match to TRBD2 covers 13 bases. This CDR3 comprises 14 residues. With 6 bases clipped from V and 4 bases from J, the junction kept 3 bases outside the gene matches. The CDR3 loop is CASRRTSGGYEQYF. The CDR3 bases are TGTGCCAGCAGGCGGACTAGCGGGGGTTACGAGCAGTACTTC.

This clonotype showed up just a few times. The CDR3 region is CASMRNSPLHF. The CDR3 DNA reads TGTGCCAGCATGCGAAATTCACCCCTCCACTTT. The chain combines TRBV6-1 with TRBJ1-6; D gene ambiguous. Germline values: CDR1 MNHNS, CDR2 SASEGT. V lost 7 bases to trimming and J lost 7 bases, with 5 bases between them. The CDR3 runs to 11 residues.

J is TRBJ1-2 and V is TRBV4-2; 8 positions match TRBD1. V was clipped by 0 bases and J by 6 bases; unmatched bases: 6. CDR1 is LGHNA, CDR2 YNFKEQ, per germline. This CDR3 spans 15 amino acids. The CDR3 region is CASSQDSQGADGYTF. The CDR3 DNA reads TGTGCCAGCAGCCAAGATAGTCAGGGGGCCGATGGCTACACCTTC.

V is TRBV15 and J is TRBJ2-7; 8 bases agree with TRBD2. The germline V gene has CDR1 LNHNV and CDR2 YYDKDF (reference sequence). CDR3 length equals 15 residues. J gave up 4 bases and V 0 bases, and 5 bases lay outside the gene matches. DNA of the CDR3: TGTGCCACCAGCAGAGACCCGGGGGGGGGTTACGAGCAGTACTTC. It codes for CATSRDPGGGYEQYF.

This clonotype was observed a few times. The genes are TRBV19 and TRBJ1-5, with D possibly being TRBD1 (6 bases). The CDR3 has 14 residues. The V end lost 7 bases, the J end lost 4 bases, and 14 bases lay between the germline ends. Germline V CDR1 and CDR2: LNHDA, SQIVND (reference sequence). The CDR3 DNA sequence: TGTGCCAGTACCACCGCGAGGGGGAATCAGCCCCAGCATTTT. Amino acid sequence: CASTTARGNQPQHF. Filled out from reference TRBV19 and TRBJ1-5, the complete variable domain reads DGGITQSPKYLFRKEGQNVTLSCEQNLNHDAMYWYRQDPGQGLRLIYYSQIVNDFQKGDIAEGYSVSREKKESFPLTVTSAQKNPTAFYLCASTTARGNQPQHFGDGTRLSIL.

CDR3 loop: CASRHWTEDQPQHF. The DNA for the CDR3 is TGTGCCAGCAGGCACTGGACAGAGGATCAGCCCCAGCATTTT. The J gene is TRBJ1-5, the V gene TRBV12-3 or TRBV12-4; D might be TRBD1 (6 bases). The CDR3 runs to 14 residues. V lost 6 bases and J 5 bases, leaving 14 bases between the germline ends.

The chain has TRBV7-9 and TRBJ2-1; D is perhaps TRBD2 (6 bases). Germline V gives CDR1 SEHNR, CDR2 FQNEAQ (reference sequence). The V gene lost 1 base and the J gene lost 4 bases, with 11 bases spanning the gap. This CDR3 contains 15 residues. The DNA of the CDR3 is TGTGCCAGCAGCTTAGGCGGGGAACGGTACAATGAGCAGTTCTTC. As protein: CASSLGGERYNEQFF.

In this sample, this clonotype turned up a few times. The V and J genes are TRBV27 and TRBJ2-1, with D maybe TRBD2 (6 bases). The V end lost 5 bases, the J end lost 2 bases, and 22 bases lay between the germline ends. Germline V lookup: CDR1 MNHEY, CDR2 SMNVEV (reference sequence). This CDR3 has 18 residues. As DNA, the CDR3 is TGTGCCAGCAGTCCTAAAAGGACGGGAGATACACCCTACAATGAGCAGTTCTTC. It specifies CASSPKRTGDTPYNEQFF.

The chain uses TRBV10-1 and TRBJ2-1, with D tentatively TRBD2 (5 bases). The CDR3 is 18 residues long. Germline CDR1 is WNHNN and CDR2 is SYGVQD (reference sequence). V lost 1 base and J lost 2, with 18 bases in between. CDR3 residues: CASSELEGYGSPYNEQFF. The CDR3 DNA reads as TGCGCCAGCAGTGAGTTAGAGGGTTATGGCAGCCCCTACAATGAGCAGTTCTTC.

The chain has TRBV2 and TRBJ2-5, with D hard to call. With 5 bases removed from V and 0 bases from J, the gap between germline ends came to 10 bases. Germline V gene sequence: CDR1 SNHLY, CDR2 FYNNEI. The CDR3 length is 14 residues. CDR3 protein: CASSTQQYQETQYF. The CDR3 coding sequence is TGTGCCAGCAGTACACAGCAGTACCAAGAGACCCAGTACTTC.

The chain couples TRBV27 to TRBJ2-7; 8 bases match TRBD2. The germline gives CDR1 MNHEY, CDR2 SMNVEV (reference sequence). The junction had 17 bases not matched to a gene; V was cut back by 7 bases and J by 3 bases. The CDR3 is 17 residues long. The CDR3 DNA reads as TGTGCCAGCATCCGGAAAACTAGCGGAATGCCCTACTACGAGCAGTACTTC. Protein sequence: CASIRKTSGMPYYEQYF.

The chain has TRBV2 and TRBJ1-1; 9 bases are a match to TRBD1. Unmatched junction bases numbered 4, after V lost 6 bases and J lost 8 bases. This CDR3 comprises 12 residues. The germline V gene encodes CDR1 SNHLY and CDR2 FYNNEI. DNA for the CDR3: TGTGCCAGCAGAGGCGACAGGGGGGAAGCTTTCTTT. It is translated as CASRGDRGEAFF.

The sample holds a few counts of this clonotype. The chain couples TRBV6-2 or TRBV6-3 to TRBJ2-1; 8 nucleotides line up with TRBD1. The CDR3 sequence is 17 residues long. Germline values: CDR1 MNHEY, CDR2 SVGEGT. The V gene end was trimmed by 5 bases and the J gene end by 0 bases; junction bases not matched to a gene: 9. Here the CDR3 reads CASSTPNRGSSYNEQFF. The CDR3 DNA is TGTGCCAGCAGTACTCCGAACAGGGGGAGCTCCTACAATGAGCAGTTCTTC.

The CDR3 coding sequence is TGTGCCAGCAGTGACTTGGGGACAGGGGGCAACTACGAGCAGTACTTC. Its translation is CASSDLGTGGNYEQYF. J is TRBJ2-7 and V is TRBV25-1; the match to TRBD1 covers 12 bases. The junction had 6 bases not matched to a gene; V was cut back by 3 bases and J by 3 bases. This CDR3 comprises 16 residues. CDR1 MGHDK and CDR2 SYGVNS come from the germline V gene.

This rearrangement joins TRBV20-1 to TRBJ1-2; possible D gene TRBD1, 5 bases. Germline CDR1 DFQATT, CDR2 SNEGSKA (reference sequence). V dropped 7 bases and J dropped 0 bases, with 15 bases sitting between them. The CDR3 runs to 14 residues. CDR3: CSGNRDGPNYGYTF. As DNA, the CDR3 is TGCAGTGGCAACCGGGACGGTCCTAACTATGGCTACACCTTC.

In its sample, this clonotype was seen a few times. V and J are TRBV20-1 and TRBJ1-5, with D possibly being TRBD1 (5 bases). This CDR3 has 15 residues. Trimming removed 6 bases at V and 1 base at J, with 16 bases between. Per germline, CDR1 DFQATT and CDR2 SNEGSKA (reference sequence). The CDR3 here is CSAIPGLMSNQPQHF. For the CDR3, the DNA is TGCAGTGCCATTCCGGGACTCATGAGCAATCAGCCCCAGCATTTT.

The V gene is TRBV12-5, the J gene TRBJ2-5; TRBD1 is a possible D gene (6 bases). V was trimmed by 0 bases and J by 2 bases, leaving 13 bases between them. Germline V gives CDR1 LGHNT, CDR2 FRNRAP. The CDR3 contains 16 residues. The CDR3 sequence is CASGLVWPTGQETQYF. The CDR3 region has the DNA TGTGCTAGTGGTTTGGTGTGGCCAACAGGGCAAGAGACCCAGTACTTC.

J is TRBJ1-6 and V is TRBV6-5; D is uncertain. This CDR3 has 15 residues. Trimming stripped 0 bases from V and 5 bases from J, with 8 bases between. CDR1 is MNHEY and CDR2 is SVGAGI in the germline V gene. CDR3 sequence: CASSYSGGDNSPLHF. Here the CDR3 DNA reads TGTGCCAGCAGTTACTCGGGCGGGGATAATTCACCCCTCCACTTT.

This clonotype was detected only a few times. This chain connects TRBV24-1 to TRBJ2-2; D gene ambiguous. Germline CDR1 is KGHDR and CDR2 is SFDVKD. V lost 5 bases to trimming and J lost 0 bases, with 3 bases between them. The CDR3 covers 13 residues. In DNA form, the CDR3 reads TGTGCCACCAGTGTGCCGAACACCGGGGAGCTGTTTTTT. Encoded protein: CATSVPNTGELFF.

As DNA, the CDR3 is TGTGCCAGCAGTCCCTTCAGCGGAGCCTCCTACGAGCAGTACTTC. This translates into CASSPFSGASYEQYF. The chain carries TRBV6-2 or TRBV6-3 and TRBJ2-7, with D perhaps TRBD2 (5 bases). Trimming removed 5 bases at V and 0 bases at J, with 14 bases between. Germline V CDR1 and CDR2: MNHEY, SVGEGT. The CDR3 is 15 amino acids.

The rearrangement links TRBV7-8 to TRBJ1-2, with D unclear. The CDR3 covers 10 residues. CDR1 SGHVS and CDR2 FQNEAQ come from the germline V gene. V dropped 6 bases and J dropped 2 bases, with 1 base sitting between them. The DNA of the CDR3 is TGTGCCAGCAGGAACTATGGCTACACCTTC. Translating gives CASRNYGYTF.

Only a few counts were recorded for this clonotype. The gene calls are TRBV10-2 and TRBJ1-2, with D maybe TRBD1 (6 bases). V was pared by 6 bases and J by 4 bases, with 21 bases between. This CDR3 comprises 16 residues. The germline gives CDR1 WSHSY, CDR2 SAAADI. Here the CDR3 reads CASSFAIGGAFYGYTF. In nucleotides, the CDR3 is TGCGCCAGCAGCTTTGCGATCGGGGGCGCCTTCTATGGCTACACCTTC.

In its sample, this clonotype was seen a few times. The CDR3 nucleotides are TGTGCCAGTAGTATAGATCATCCCAGGGGGCGAAGCACAGATACGCAGTATTTT. This translates into CASSIDHPRGRSTDTQYF. V usage is TRBV19 and J usage is TRBJ2-3; 8 bases align to TRBD1. From germline, CDR1 is LNHDA and CDR2 SQIVND (reference sequence). This CDR3 contains 18 residues. With 0 bases clipped from V and 0 bases from J, the junction kept 8 bases outside the gene matches.

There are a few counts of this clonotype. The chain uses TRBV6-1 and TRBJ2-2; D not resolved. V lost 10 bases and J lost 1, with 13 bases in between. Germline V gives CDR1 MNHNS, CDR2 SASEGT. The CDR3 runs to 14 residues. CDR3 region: CATPGRQNTGELFF. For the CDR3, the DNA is TGTGCCACACCCGGAAGGCAGAACACCGGGGAGCTGTTTTTT.

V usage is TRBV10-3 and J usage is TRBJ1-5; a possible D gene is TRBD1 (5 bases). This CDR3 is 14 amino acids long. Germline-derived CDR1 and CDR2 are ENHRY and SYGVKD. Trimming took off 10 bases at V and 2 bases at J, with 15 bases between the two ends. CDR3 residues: CASARDGGNQPQHF. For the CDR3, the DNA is TGTGCCAGCGCGAGGGACGGGGGCAATCAGCCCCAGCATTTT.

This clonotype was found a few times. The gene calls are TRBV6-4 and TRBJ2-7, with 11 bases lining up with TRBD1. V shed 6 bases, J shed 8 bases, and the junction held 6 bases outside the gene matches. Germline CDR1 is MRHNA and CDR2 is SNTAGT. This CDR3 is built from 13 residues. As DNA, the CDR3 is TGTGCCAGCAGCCCCGGACAGGGGGCGAAGCAGTACTTC. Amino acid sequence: CASSPGQGAKQYF.

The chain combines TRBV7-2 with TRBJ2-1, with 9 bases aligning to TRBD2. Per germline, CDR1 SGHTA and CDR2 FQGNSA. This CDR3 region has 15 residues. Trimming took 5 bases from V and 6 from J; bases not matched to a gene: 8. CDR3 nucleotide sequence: TGTGCCAGCAGCCAGGCCCTAGCGGGGCGCAATGAGCAGTTCTTC. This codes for CASSQALAGRNEQFF.

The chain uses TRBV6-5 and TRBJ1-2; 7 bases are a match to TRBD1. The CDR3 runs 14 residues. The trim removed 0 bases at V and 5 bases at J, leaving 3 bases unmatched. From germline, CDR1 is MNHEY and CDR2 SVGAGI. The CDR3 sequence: CASSYSRQGYGYTF. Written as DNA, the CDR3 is TGTGCCAGCAGTTACTCTCGACAGGGATATGGCTACACCTTC.